Listed below are T cell receptor beta chains from one sample, sequenced in a study of cytomegalovirus exposure and HLA in healthy donors. TCRdb's copy holds only in-frame clones and misses some; the assay was immunoSEQ multiplex PCR. This table has some 130,000 clones, roughly 80% appearing once. Material for sequencing was PBMCs. These receptors were collected from a male donor in good health and CMV-seronegative. The CDR3 runs from the conserved cysteine through the conserved F or W. A D gene is named only where the DNA matches it firmly. Only some rows state a clone size, as once, few, many or a class for expanded clones.

abundance	v_gene	j_gene	d_gene	CDR3aa	CDR3nt
once	TRBV27	TRBJ2-7	.	CASSWTPSYEQYF	TGTGCCAGCAGTTGGACACCCTCCTACGAGCAGTACTTC
.	TRBV19	TRBJ1-5	.	CASSIGQIQPQHF	TGTGCCAGTAGTATAGGACAGATACAGCCCCAGCATTTT
once	TRBV6-5	TRBJ1-2	TRBD1	CASKRDRSDGYTF	TGTGCCAGCAAGAGGGACAGGTCGGATGGCTACACCTTC
.	TRBV15	TRBJ2-1	.	CATSRDRDEQFF	TGTGCCACCAGCAGAGATCGCGATGAGCAGTTCTTC
.	TRBV7-9	TRBJ1-4	.	CSSSPGRLRANEKLFF	TGTTCCAGCAGCCCTGGAAGACTAAGGGCTAATGAAAAACTGTTTTTT
.	TRBV4-1	TRBJ1-2	.	CASSQDLQGLSYGYTF	TGCGCCAGCAGCCAAGATCTTCAGGGTCTCAGCTATGGCTACACCTTC
.	TRBV7-2	TRBJ2-7	.	CASGASAYEQYF	TGTGCCAGCGGCGCTAGTGCTTACGAGCAGTACTTC
.	TRBV5-1	TRBJ2-7	TRBD1	CASSLGTGVSYEQYF	TGCGCCAGCAGCTTGGGGACAGGGGTTTCCTACGAGCAGTACTTC
.	TRBV5-6	TRBJ1-6	.	CASSQFGFGSPLHF	TGTGCCAGCAGCCAATTCGGTTTCGGTTCACCCCTCCACTTT
.	TRBV7-8	TRBJ1-4	TRBD1	CASSRLRDRGEKLFF	TGTGCCAGCAGCCGACTCCGGGACAGGGGAGAAAAACTGTTTTTT
.	TRBV7-6	TRBJ2-3	.	CASSLAPTRGDTQYF	TGTGCCAGCAGCTTAGCGCCTACTAGAGGGGATACGCAGTATTTT
.	TRBV6-4	TRBJ2-3	TRBD2	CASSPLSSGSTDTQYF	TGTGCCAGCAGTCCCCTATCTAGCGGGAGTACAGATACGCAGTATTTT
few	TRBV10-3	TRBJ2-7	.	CAISEGLRAGEGAYEQYF	TGTGCCATCAGTGAGGGGCTTCGGGCGGGAGAGGGGGCCTACGAGCAGTACTTC
.	TRBV30	TRBJ1-5	.	CAWSVGRSRSNQPQHF	TGTGCCTGGAGTGTAGGGAGATCCCGTAGCAATCAGCCCCAGCATTTT
.	TRBV7-3	TRBJ2-1	.	CASSFLASGDNEQFF	TGTGCCAGCAGCTTTTTAGCGTCGGGGGACAATGAGCAGTTCTTC
.	TRBV7-9	TRBJ1-4	TRBD1	CASSLSRTGNNEKLFF	TGTGCCAGCAGCTTATCCAGGACAGGGAATAATGAAAAACTGTTTTTT
.	TRBV9	TRBJ2-7	.	CASSETGQGNYEQYF	TGTGCCAGCAGCGAAACCGGGCAGGGGAACTACGAGCAGTACTTC
.	TRBV5-1	TRBJ1-4	.	CASSSGSTNEKLFF	TGCGCCAGCAGCTCCGGTTCAACTAATGAAAAACTGTTTTTT
.	TRBV9	TRBJ2-5	TRBD2	CASSDGTRGLETQYF	TGTGCCAGCAGCGATGGGACTAGAGGTTTAGAGACCCAGTACTTC
.	TRBV6-1	TRBJ2-7	TRBD2	CASGQSGGFAYEQYF	TGTGCCAGCGGGCAAAGCGGGGGCTTCGCCTACGAGCAGTACTTC
.	TRBV28	TRBJ1-1	.	CAIMDSFMNTEAFF	TGTGCCATCATGGACAGTTTCATGAACACTGAAGCTTTCTTT
.	TRBV28	TRBJ2-7	.	CASSEGGEQYF	TGTGCCAGCAGCGAGGGGGGGGAGCAGTACTTC
.	TRBV28	TRBJ1-2	.	CASSLGFGKGGYTF	TGTGCCAGCAGTTTAGGATTCGGGAAGGGTGGCTACACCTTC
.	TRBV5-1	TRBJ2-7	.	CASSHGTGGGRHEQYF	TGCGCCAGCAGCCATGGCACAGGTGGAGGGCGACACGAGCAGTACTTC
.	TRBV7-9	TRBJ2-5	.	CASTLQGFQETQYF	TGTGCCAGCACCCTTCAGGGTTTCCAAGAGACCCAGTACTTC
few	TRBV18	TRBJ2-6	.	CASSPPLARSGANVLTF	TGTGCCAGCTCACCACCCCTGGCTCGCTCTGGGGCCAACGTCCTGACTTTC
.	TRBV2	TRBJ1-5	TRBD1	CASQFTGGDQPQHF	TGTGCCAGCCAATTCACAGGGGGCGATCAGCCCCAGCATTTT
.	TRBV5-1	TRBJ2-5	TRBD2	CASSSNLAAEETQYF	TGCGCCAGCAGCTCGAACCTAGCGGCCGAAGAGACCCAGTACTTC
.	TRBV7-9	TRBJ2-7	.	CASSLQGNQYF	TGTGCCAGCAGCTTACAGGGGAATCAGTACTTC
.	TRBV5-5	TRBJ2-7	TRBD2	CASSLGGEWVAGESYEQYF	TGTGCCAGCAGCTTGGGGGGGGAATGGGTAGCGGGAGAATCGTACGAGCAGTACTTC
.	TRBV19	TRBJ2-5	TRBD2	CASSTTGTSLQETQYF	TGTGCCAGTAGTACCACCGGGACTAGCCTTCAAGAGACCCAGTACTTC
.	TRBV15	TRBJ2-4	TRBD1	CATSRGAGTGNIQYF	TGTGCCACCAGCAGGGGGGCCGGGACAGGGAACATTCAGTACTTC
once	TRBV4-3	TRBJ2-7	TRBD1	CASSHYRGSLYEQYF	TGCGCCAGCAGCCATTACAGGGGGTCTCTCTACGAGCAGTACTTC